The 13 T cell receptor beta chains presented below share a single source sample, sequenced in a study of beta chain features in type 1 diabetes. Isolated RNA was reverse transcribed in full, so expressed TCRB transcripts were sequenced. The repertoire was sequenced with immunoSEQ multiplex PCR; TCRdb's copy has only in-frame clones and lacks some. Of about 150,000 clones listed, about 9.8% are singletons. Sequenced sample: central memory CD4+ T cells from blood. These receptors originate from a young woman in good health.

The gene calls are TRBV5-1 and TRBJ2-1; D is perhaps TRBD2 (6 bases). The V end lost 2 bases, the J end lost 6 bases, and 12 bases lay between the germline ends. In germline, CDR1 is SGHRS, CDR2 YFSETQ. This CDR3 comprises 14 residues. The CDR3 spells CASSFLTGANEQFF. As DNA, the CDR3 is TGCGCCAGCAGCTTTTTGACGGGAGCCAATGAGCAGTTCTTC.

This clone was found a few times. The CDR3 DNA reads as TGTGCCAGCAGTCCTTCGGACATTCATGGCTACACCTTC. Translating gives CASSPSDIHGYTF. The rearrangement links TRBV6-5 to TRBJ1-2, with a weak D call TRBD1 (5 bases). V dropped 5 bases and J dropped 6 bases, with 13 bases sitting between them. The CDR3 runs 13 residues. Germline assignment: CDR1 MNHEY and CDR2 SVGAGI.

The chain links TRBV5-1 to TRBJ2-1; 8 nucleotides align to TRBD1. The CDR3 spans 15 residues. Germline V CDR1 and CDR2: SGHRS, YFSETQ. The ends lost 4 bases at V and 8 bases at J; junction bases unmatched: 11. This chain's CDR3 is CASSPRTGSLDEQFF. CDR3 DNA sequence: TGCGCCAGCAGCCCGAGGACAGGGAGTTTGGATGAGCAGTTCTTC.

J is TRBJ2-2 and V is TRBV11-2; perhaps TRBD2 as D (5 bases). The CDR3 sequence is 14 residues long. The germline V gene encodes CDR1 SGHAT and CDR2 FQNNGV. Trimming removed 3 bases at V and 4 bases at J, with 9 bases between. The CDR3 DNA sequence: TGTGCCAGCAGCTTCGAGGGCAGCACCGGGGAGCTGTTTTTT. This encodes CASSFEGSTGELFF. Full variable domain (rest looked up from reference TRBV11-2 and TRBJ2-2): EAGVAQSPRYKIIEKRQSVAFWCNPISGHATLYWYQQILGQGPKLLIQFQNNGVVDDSQLPKDRFSAERLKGVDSTLKIQPAKLEDSAVYLCASSFEGSTGELFFGEGSRLTVL.

This clone was observed a few times. The germline gene is not matched at one end of the junction; a read error may be the cause. The gene calls are TRBV30 and TRBJ2-7; 9 bases are a match to TRBD1. CDR1 GTSNPN and CDR2 SVGIG come from the germline V gene (reference sequence). The CDR3 is 13 amino acids. As DNA, the CDR3 is TGTGCCTGGAGTGCGGGACAGGGATACGAGAAGTACTTC. It specifies CAWSAGQGYEKYF.

This clone was counted between two and nine times. The V and J genes are TRBV10-3 and TRBJ2-1; 8 nucleotides match TRBD2. From germline, CDR1 is ENHRY and CDR2 SYGVKD. The CDR3 is made up of 19 amino acids. V lost 0 bases and J lost 0; bases outside the gene matches: 10. CDR3 in DNA: TGTGCCATCAGTGAGTCGTCCAATCAGCGGGGGAGCTCCTACAATGAGCAGTTCTTC. Translating it yields CAISESSNQRGSSYNEQFF.

As to this clone: The same CDR3 arises from other DNA sequences in this sample as well. This sequence joins TRBV6-1 and TRBJ1-5; 9 bases map to TRBD1. Germline loops: CDR1 MNHNS, CDR2 SASEGT. The length of the CDR3 is 15 residues. With 4 bases clipped from V and 7 bases from J, the junction kept 8 bases outside the gene matches. CDR3 DNA sequence: TGTGCCAGCAGTGTCACAGGGGGCGCAAGACAGCCCCAGCATTTT. Translating gives CASSVTGGARQPQHF.

This clone occurred a few times. V gene TRBV7-6 combines with J gene TRBJ1-1, with 8 bases matching TRBD1. This CDR3 is built from 14 residues. Germline V lookup: CDR1 SGHVS, CDR2 FNYEAQ. V shed 4 bases and J 4 bases; nucleotides not matched to a gene: 5. CDR3 in amino acids: CASSSGQGATEAFF. CDR3 coding DNA: TGTGCCAGCAGCTCAGGTCAGGGGGCCACTGAAGCTTTCTTT.

This rearrangement joins TRBV15 to TRBJ1-2, with 7 bases that match TRBD1. Germline loops: CDR1 LNHNV, CDR2 YYDKDF (reference sequence). The CDR3 loop spans 14 amino acids. V gave up 0 bases and J gave up 8 bases; unmatched junction bases: 6. The CDR3 nucleotides read TGTGCCACCAGCAGAGACCGGACAGGAGAAGGCTACACCTTC. Protein product: CATSRDRTGEGYTF.

The V and J genes are TRBV10-3 and TRBJ2-3; the match to TRBD2 covers 9 bases. Germline assignment: CDR1 ENHRY and CDR2 SYGVKD. This CDR3 is built from 14 residues. V was pared by 5 bases and J by 2 bases, with 2 bases of the junction left unmatched. CDR3: CAISLAGDTDTQYF. The CDR3 region has the DNA TGTGCCATCAGTTTAGCGGGGGACACAGATACGCAGTATTTT.

V usage is TRBV7-2 and J usage is TRBJ2-3, with no clear D. Germline CDR1 reads SGHTA; CDR2 reads FQGNSA. Deletions cut 7 bases from V and 0 bases from J, with 14 bases between. The CDR3 runs to 15 residues. The CDR3: CASTARGVSTDTQYF. The CDR3 coding sequence is TGTGCCAGCACCGCCCGCGGTGTCAGCACAGATACGCAGTATTTT.

V is TRBV4-3 and J is TRBJ2-2, with TRBD1 identical over 9 bases. Trimming removed 4 bases from V and 9 bases from J; junction bases left unmatched: 6. The germline CDR1 and CDR2 sequences are LGHNA and YSLEER. The CDR3 extends over 14 amino acids. CDR3 residues: CASSRSGQGWELFF. The CDR3 nucleotides are TGCGCCAGCAGCCGCTCCGGACAGGGGTGGGAGCTGTTTTTT.

The V and J genes are TRBV5-6 and TRBJ2-4, with a possible D match to TRBD2 (7 bases). Germline CDR1 is SGHDT and CDR2 is YYEEEE. Trimming removed 4 bases from V and 7 bases from J, with 15 bases in between. The CDR3 has 14 amino acids. The CDR3 sequence is CASSQGTTRNIQYF. CDR3 nucleotides: TGTGCCAGCAGCCAGGGGACTACGCGGAACATTCAGTACTTC.